The 32 T cell receptor beta chains presented below share a single source sample, sequenced in a study of T cell responses to AZD1222 COVID-19 vaccine. The repertoire was sequenced with immunoSEQ multiplex PCR; TCRdb's copy has only in-frame clones and lacks some. The data show around 160,000 clones, over 80% seen once. Material: peripheral blood, obtained on day 0 of MenACWY control vaccination. These receptors came from an adult in good health.

This clone has a handful of counts. The genes are TRBV6-1 and TRBJ1-2; D remains ambiguous. The CDR3 sequence is 14 residues long. Trimming removed 5 bases from V and 3 bases from J, with 13 bases in between. Germline V gives CDR1 MNHNS, CDR2 SASEGT. CDR3 bases: TGTGCCAGCAGTACCGCCTCTCGGGACTATGGCTACACCTTC. It codes for CASSTASRDYGYTF.

CDR3 in amino acids: CASSPNRISSYNEQFF. Here the CDR3 DNA reads TGTGCCAGCAGCCCAAACAGGATATCCTCCTACAATGAGCAGTTCTTC. The chain couples TRBV7-3 to TRBJ2-1; a weak D match, TRBD1 (5 bases). V was trimmed by 5 bases and J by 0 bases, leaving 14 bases between them. There are 16 residues in the CDR3. CDR1 and CDR2 (germline): SGHTA, FQGTGA. The full variable domain, completed using reference TRBV7-3 and TRBJ2-1, is GAGVSQTPSNKVTEKGKYVELRCDPISGHTALYWYRQSLGQGPEFLIYFQGTGAADDSGLPNDRFFAVRPEGSVSTLKIQRTERGDSAVYLCASSPNRISSYNEQFFGPGTRLTVL.

Only one count was recorded for this clone. This CDR3 is CASSPPSNTGELFF. The CDR3 DNA follows: TGTGCCAGCAGCCCCCCGAGCAACACCGGGGAGCTGTTTTTT. The chain employs TRBV9 and TRBJ2-2, with unresolved D. The germline V and J ends were trimmed by 4 bases and 2 bases, with 9 bases remaining between them. The length of the CDR3 is 14 residues. Germline values: CDR1 SGDLS, CDR2 YYNGEE. Drawing the rest from reference TRBV9 and TRBJ2-2, the complete variable domain is DSGVTQTPKHLITATGQRVTLRCSPRSGDLSVYWYQQSLDQGLQFLIQYYNGEERAKGNILERFSAQQFPDLHSELNLSSLELGDSALYFCASSPPSNTGELFFGEGSRLTVL.

The V and J genes are TRBV4-1 and TRBJ1-5, with 7 nucleotides matching TRBD1. The germline V gene encodes CDR1 MGHRA and CDR2 YSYEKL. The CDR3 is 19 residues long. J lost 5 bases, V lost 0 bases, and 16 bases had no gene match. The CDR3: CASSQDRGPATVRDQPQHF. The CDR3 coding sequence is TGCGCCAGCAGCCAAGATAGGGGGCCTGCAACTGTCCGGGATCAGCCCCAGCATTTT.

The chain joins TRBV9 to TRBJ1-4; D gene unclear. Germline V gives CDR1 SGDLS, CDR2 YYNGEE. This CDR3 contains 13 residues. The V gene lost 4 bases and the J gene lost 8 bases, with 12 bases spanning the gap. The CDR3, as DNA: TGTGCCAGCAGCAACCGGGCATCAGAAAAACTGTTTTTT. This sequence encodes CASSNRASEKLFF.

The chain has TRBV5-1 and TRBJ2-5, with 9 bases lining up with TRBD2. Germline lookup yields CDR1 SGHRS and CDR2 YFSETQ. The CDR3 covers 15 residues. The junction had 5 bases not matched to a gene; V was cut back by 1 base and J by 4 bases. The CDR3 bases are TGCGCCAGCAGCTTGAATAGCGGGAGAGGAGAGACCCAGTACTTC. This codes for CASSLNSGRGETQYF.

The chain links TRBV27 to TRBJ2-3; 10 positions agree with TRBD2. This CDR3 region has 18 residues. Germline V gives CDR1 MNHEY, CDR2 SMNVEV (reference sequence). J lost 3 bases, V lost 6 bases, and 15 bases had no gene match. The chain's CDR3 is CASSPLLAGTLGTDTQYF. The CDR3 bases are TGTGCCAGCAGCCCCCTACTAGCGGGAACATTGGGGACAGATACGCAGTATTTT.

The chain is built from TRBV18 and TRBJ1-5; a possible D gene is TRBD1 (5 bases). Germline V gene lookup returns CDR1 KGHSH and CDR2 LQKENI. CDR3 length: 16 residues. The V and J ends lost 3 bases and 2 bases respectively, with 14 bases between them. This chain's CDR3 is CASSPSYDSRNQPQHF. CDR3 coding DNA: TGTGCCAGCTCACCTTCCTACGACAGCCGCAATCAGCCCCAGCATTTT.

This sequence joins TRBV7-8 and TRBJ2-7; D may be TRBD1 (5 bases). The ends were cut back, 2 bases at V and 0 bases at J, with 11 bases in the middle. The V gene's germline CDR1 is SGHVS and CDR2 FQNEAQ. This CDR3 has 15 amino acids. This chain's CDR3 is CASSLPARASYEQYF. The CDR3 DNA reads as TGTGCCAGCAGCTTACCCGCCAGGGCCTCCTACGAGCAGTACTTC.

The V and J genes are TRBV30 and TRBJ1-5, with a possible D match to TRBD1 (5 bases). The germline V gene encodes CDR1 GTSNPN and CDR2 SVGIG (reference sequence). V lost 5 bases to trimming and J lost 2 bases, with 13 bases between them. This CDR3 comprises 14 residues. The CDR3 DNA sequence: TGTGCCTGGGGTCGACAGTTTGGCAATCAGCCCCAGCATTTT. This codes for CAWGRQFGNQPQHF.

This clone was seen ten or more times. The chain has TRBV6-1 and TRBJ2-5; 9 bases line up with TRBD2. J was trimmed by 9 bases and V by 0 bases; bases with no gene match: 11. There are 16 residues in the CDR3. Germline assignment: CDR1 MNHNS and CDR2 SASEGT. This CDR3 reads CASSEAPGGGAAAQYF. The CDR3, as DNA: TGTGCCAGCAGTGAAGCGCCGGGCGGGGGGGCCGCGGCCCAGTACTTC.

In nucleotides, the CDR3 is TGTGCCAGTAGTATAGCAGGAGGGCCCCAGCATTTT. It codes for CASSIAGGPQHF. The J gene is TRBJ1-5, the V gene TRBV19, with D hard to call. The CDR3 has 12 amino acids. Deletions cut 1 base from V and 9 bases from J, with 7 bases between. In germline, CDR1 is LNHDA, CDR2 SQIVND (reference sequence).

This clone has only one observation. This chain uses TRBV2 with TRBJ1-5; no firm D call. This CDR3 spans 14 amino acids. The germline V and J ends were trimmed by 4 bases and 9 bases, with 16 bases remaining between them. Germline lookup yields CDR1 SNHLY and CDR2 FYNNEI. The CDR3 DNA sequence: TGTGCCAGCAGTGGGAGAGACCCGGCAGGGCCCCAGCATTTT. This sequence encodes CASSGRDPAGPQHF.

The rearrangement uses TRBV28 and TRBJ1-2, with D uncertain. The CDR3 runs to 11 residues. The germline V gene encodes CDR1 MDHEN and CDR2 SYDVKM. V was cut by 3 bases and J by 2 bases, with 1 base left in between. The CDR3 region is CASSLNYGYTF. The CDR3 nucleotides are TGTGCCAGCAGTTTGAACTATGGCTACACCTTC.

The chain has TRBV6-5 and TRBJ1-3; no definite D call. Trimming took 4 bases from V and 0 from J, leaving 7 bases between them. Germline V gives CDR1 MNHEY, CDR2 SVGAGI. This CDR3 has 14 residues. CDR3 loop: CASSSPISGNTIYF. The DNA for the CDR3 is TGTGCCAGCAGTTCCCCTATCTCTGGAAACACCATATATTTT.

This chain joins TRBV2 and TRBJ2-5; no reliable D call. The CDR3 is 11 residues long. V lost 5 bases and J lost 0, with 1 base in between. CDR1 and CDR2 from the germline V gene are SNHLY and FYNNEI. The CDR3 sequence: CASSYQETQYF. CDR3 sequence (DNA): TGTGCCAGCAGTTACCAAGAGACCCAGTACTTC.

This clone was seen just once. The chain carries TRBV5-1 and TRBJ2-3; the D gene is possibly TRBD2 (6 bases). The germline gives CDR1 SGHRS, CDR2 YFSETQ. V lost 1 base and J 4 bases, leaving 7 bases between the germline ends. The CDR3 extends over 13 amino acids. The CDR3 region is CASSLTGADTQYF. CDR3 nucleotide sequence: TGCGCCAGCAGCTTGACGGGAGCAGATACGCAGTATTTT.

The chain is built from TRBV4-2 and TRBJ1-6; D not certain. CDR1 LGHNA and CDR2 YNFKEQ come from the germline V gene. V lost 6 bases, J lost 5 bases, and 11 bases lay in between. This CDR3 comprises 14 residues. The CDR3 DNA sequence: TGTGCCAGCAGTCCCCCAGATAATAATTCACCCCTCCACTTT. It translates to CASSPPDNNSPLHF.

The chain has TRBV5-1 and TRBJ1-4; 7 bases line up with TRBD1. CDR1 SGHRS and CDR2 YFSETQ come from the germline V gene. CDR3 length equals 15 residues. J was trimmed by 8 bases and V by 3 bases; bases with no gene match: 10. Here the CDR3 reads CASSSLTGTEEKLFF. The CDR3 DNA is TGCGCCAGCAGCTCACTGACAGGGACGGAGGAAAAACTGTTTTTT.

This sequence joins TRBV7-9 and TRBJ2-7; tentative D call: TRBD2 (7 bases). This CDR3 comprises 17 residues. V was trimmed by 1 base and J by 5 bases, leaving 21 bases between them. Germline V lookup: CDR1 SEHNR, CDR2 FQNEAQ (reference sequence). The DNA for the CDR3 is TGTGCCAGCAGCTTAGGATTGGTCGGGGGGCTCGTAAACGAGCAGTACTTC. Translated: CASSLGLVGGLVNEQYF.

In this sample, this clone turned up once. V and J are TRBV19 and TRBJ2-5; TRBD2 matches 7 bases. This CDR3 spans 16 amino acids. V lost 5 bases, J lost 0 bases, and 9 bases stayed unmatched. From germline, CDR1 is LNHDA and CDR2 SQIVND (reference sequence). In nucleotides, the CDR3 is TGTGCCAGTAGTGGCCTCGGGGGGACTTACCAAGAGACCCAGTACTTC. As protein: CASSGLGGTYQETQYF.

The chain's CDR3 is CATSKRTGLIQPQHF. The CDR3 DNA sequence: TGTGCCACCAGCAAACGGACAGGGTTAATACAGCCCCAGCATTTT. V and J are TRBV15 and TRBJ1-5, with 8 positions matching TRBD1. J was trimmed by 7 bases and V by 4 bases; bases with no gene match: 9. This CDR3 contains 15 residues. Germline CDR1 and CDR2: LNHNV and YYDKDF (reference sequence).

The V call is TRBV7-9, the J call TRBJ1-4; D is unclear. The germline gives CDR1 SEHNR, CDR2 FQNEAQ (reference sequence). V gave up 0 bases and J gave up 12 bases, with 14 bases separating them. CDR3 length equals 14 residues. CDR3 DNA sequence: TGTGCCAGCAGCTTAGCGCTCGTAGGCGGCCAACTGTTTTTT. As protein: CASSLALVGGQLFF.

This clone has more than one count but fewer than ten. The rearrangement links TRBV28 to TRBJ1-2, with D uncertain. The CDR3 is 10 residues long. V was cut by 8 bases and J by 3 bases, with 4 bases left in between. Looked up from germline, CDR1 is MDHEN and CDR2 is SYDVKM. The DNA for the CDR3 is TGTGCCAGCTCCGACTATGGCTACACCTTC. Protein: CASSDYGYTF.

The genes are TRBV7-2 and TRBJ2-7; 12 bases are a match to TRBD1. With V trimmed by 5 bases and J by 4 bases, 9 bases remained unmatched. CDR3 size: 16 residues. The germline gives CDR1 SGHTA, CDR2 FQGNSA. Here the CDR3 reads CASSKSPGQGAYEQYF. The CDR3 nucleotides are TGTGCCAGCAGCAAAAGTCCGGGACAGGGGGCTTACGAGCAGTACTTC.

The chain has TRBV19 and TRBJ2-3; tentative D call: TRBD1 (6 bases). CDR3 size: 15 residues. V was pared by 7 bases and J by 2 bases, with 16 bases between. CDR1 LNHDA and CDR2 SQIVND come from the germline V gene (reference sequence). CDR3 protein: CASNSQGLLTDTQYF. CDR3 DNA sequence: TGTGCCAGTAACTCTCAGGGGCTGCTCACAGATACGCAGTATTTT.

This clone came up once. The sample contains more than one DNA sequence encoding this CDR3. The chain carries TRBV12-3 or TRBV12-4 and TRBJ2-5; a possible D gene is TRBD2 (5 bases). The CDR3 sequence is 11 residues long. With 7 bases removed from V and 5 bases from J, the gap between germline ends came to 8 bases. CDR3 in amino acids: CASTRGETQYF. The CDR3 nucleotides read TGTGCCAGCACCCGGGGTGAGACCCAGTACTTC.

The gene calls are TRBV7-3 and TRBJ1-2; TRBD1 agrees at 7 bases. CDR3 length: 14 amino acids. CDR1 is SGHTA, CDR2 FQGTGA, per germline. Trimming at V came to 7 bases and at J to 1 base, leaving 6 bases not matched to a gene. CDR3 bases: TGTGCCAGCACAACAGGGGATTATAACTATGGCTACACCTTC. Amino acids: CASTTGDYNYGYTF.

The chain recombines TRBV18 with TRBJ1-1; weak D call: TRBD1 (6 bases). Per the germline V gene, CDR1 is KGHSH and CDR2 is LQKENI. Trimming pared 1 base from V and 7 bases from J, leaving 13 bases between. This CDR3 has 14 residues. The CDR3 bases are TGTGCCAGCTCACCACAGGCAGGGGAGAGTGAAGCTTTCTTT. Translation: CASSPQAGESEAFF.

V and J are TRBV27 and TRBJ1-2, with no clear D. Germline loops: CDR1 MNHEY, CDR2 SMNVEV (reference sequence). The CDR3 is 13 amino acids. Trimming removed 10 bases at V and 4 bases at J, with 16 bases between. CDR3 sequence reads: CATGEGIGYGYTF. The DNA of the CDR3 is TGTGCCACCGGGGAGGGAATAGGCTATGGCTACACCTTC.

This chain joins TRBV11-2 and TRBJ1-2; TRBD1 is a possible D gene (5 bases). Trimming pared 5 bases from V and 3 bases from J, leaving 10 bases between. Germline values: CDR1 SGHAT, CDR2 FQNNGV. The CDR3 sequence is 13 residues long. Written as DNA, the CDR3 is TGTGCCAGCAGCCCCGGGACGGACTATGGCTACACCTTC. This codes for CASSPGTDYGYTF.

This sequence joins TRBV18 and TRBJ1-2, with 9 nucleotides matching TRBD1. J was trimmed by 0 bases and V by 6 bases; bases with no gene match: 5. The CDR3 spans 15 residues. The germline V gene has CDR1 KGHSH and CDR2 LQKENI. The CDR3 DNA follows: TGTGCCAGCTCCCCGGGACAGGGCGCTAACTATGGCTACACCTTC. Encoded protein: CASSPGQGANYGYTF.